These 3 T cell receptor beta chains came from one sample sequenced in a study of post-analysis software for immune sequencing data. Their antigens are not known. The TCR beta cDNA libraries contained unique molecular identifiers. Via MiXCR, TCRdb re-called the PCR reads, giving one row per CDR3 protein. The sample includes a few hundred thousand distinct CDR3 sequences, about 40% seen only once; the top ten take around 4.7%. Study-wide findings and caveats: Controls showed lower frequencies than patients for five TRBV segments, and TRBV5-6, TRBV5-1 and TRBV20-1 were among these.

Specimen: blood. These receptors were collected from a girl aged 10 to 17 with multiple sclerosis.

This clonotype was observed many times. The chain combines TRBV5-1 with TRBJ2-1, with no clear D. Germline CDR1 reads SGHRS; CDR2 reads YFSETQ. Trimming left V 0 bases short and J 6 bases short, with 7 bases between. The length of the CDR3 is 13 residues. This CDR3 reads CASSLERANEQFF. The CDR3 region has the DNA TGCGCCAGCAGCTTGGAAAGGGCCAATGAGCAGTTCTTC.

Worth noting for this clonotype: A much larger clone lies a single base off, so this may be a read error. The rearrangement links TRBV28 to TRBJ2-5; D possibly uses TRBD1 or TRBD2 (7 bases each). The CDR3 has 14 residues. Germline assignment: CDR1 MDHEN and CDR2 SYDVKM. CDR3 DNA: TGTGCCAGCAGTTTCAGGGGGGGACGAGAGACCCGGTACTTC. As protein: CASSFRGGRETRYF.

Comments on this clonotype: With a much larger clone just one base away, this may be a read error. This sequence joins TRBV21-1 and TRBJ1-2. TRBV21-1 is a pseudogene segment. This CDR3 region has 11 residues. The CDR3 nucleotides are TGTGCCGGAACGACTTTTTATGACTACACCTTC. Protein sequence: CAGTTFYDYTF.